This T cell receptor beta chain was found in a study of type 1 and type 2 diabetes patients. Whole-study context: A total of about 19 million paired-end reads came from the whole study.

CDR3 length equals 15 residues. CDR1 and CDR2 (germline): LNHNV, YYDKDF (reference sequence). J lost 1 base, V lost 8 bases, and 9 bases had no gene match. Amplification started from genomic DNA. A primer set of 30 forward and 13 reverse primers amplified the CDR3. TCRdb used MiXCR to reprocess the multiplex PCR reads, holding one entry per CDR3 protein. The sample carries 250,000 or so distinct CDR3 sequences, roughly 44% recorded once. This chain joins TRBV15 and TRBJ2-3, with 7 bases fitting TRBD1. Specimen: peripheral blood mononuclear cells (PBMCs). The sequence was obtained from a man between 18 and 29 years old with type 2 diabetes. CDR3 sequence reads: CATYTGDVGTDTQYF. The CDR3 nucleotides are TGTGCCACCTATACAGGGGATGTCGGCACAGATACGCAGTATTTT.